This TCR beta chain was identified during a study of shared clonotypes between healthy human individuals. CDR3 length: 14 amino acids. V shed 2 bases, J shed 6 bases, and the junction held 3 bases outside the gene matches. Germline loops: CDR1 MDHEN, CDR2 SYDVKM. Measured with immunoSEQ multiplex PCR; TCRdb has only the in-frame clones, and not every one. Altogether 600,000 to 800,000 clones are present, around 70% being singletons, with the ten largest covering under 2%. Study-wide results and limits: The authors expected sequencing depth to affect clonotype sharing among donors. Only a few donors were included, so the genetic and exposure-history diversity represented was limited. Relative to clonotypes present in all four donors, those not shared had lower generation probabilities.

Of note for this clone: What it binds is unknown.

The sample taken for sequencing was memory CD4+ T cells sorted from blood. Subset reported: CD45RA-negative fraction. The chain uses TRBV28 and TRBJ2-1; 8 positions match TRBD1. The source of this sequence is a woman aged 25 to 39 in good health. Written as DNA, the CDR3 is TGTGCCAGCAGTTTACGCGGACAGGGCAATGAGCAGTTCTTC. As protein: CASSLRGQGNEQFF. Drawing the rest from reference TRBV28 and TRBJ2-1, the complete variable domain is DVKVTQSSRYLVKRTGEKVFLECVQDMDHENMFWYRQDPGLGLRLIYFSYDVKMKEKGDIPEGYSVSREKKERFSLILESASTNQTSMYLCASSLRGQGNEQFFGPGTRLTVL.